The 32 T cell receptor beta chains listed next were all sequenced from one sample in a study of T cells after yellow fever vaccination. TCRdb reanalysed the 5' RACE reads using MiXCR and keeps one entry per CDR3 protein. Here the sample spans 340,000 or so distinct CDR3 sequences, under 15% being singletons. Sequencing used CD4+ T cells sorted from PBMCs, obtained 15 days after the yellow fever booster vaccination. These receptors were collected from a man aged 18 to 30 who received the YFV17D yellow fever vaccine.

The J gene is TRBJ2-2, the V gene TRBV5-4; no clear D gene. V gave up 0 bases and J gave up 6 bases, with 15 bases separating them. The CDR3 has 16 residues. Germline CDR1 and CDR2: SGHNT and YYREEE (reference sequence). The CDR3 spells CASSLVATRFAGELFF. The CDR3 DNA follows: TGTGCCAGCAGCTTGGTGGCGACAAGGTTCGCCGGGGAGCTGTTTTTT.

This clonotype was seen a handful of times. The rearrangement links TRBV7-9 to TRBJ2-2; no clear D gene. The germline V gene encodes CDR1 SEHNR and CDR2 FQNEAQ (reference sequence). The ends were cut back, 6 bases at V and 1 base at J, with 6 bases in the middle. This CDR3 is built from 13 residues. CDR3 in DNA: TGTGCCAGCAGAATACAGAACACCGGGGAGCTGTTTTTT. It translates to CASRIQNTGELFF.

CDR3 in DNA: TGTGCCAGCAGGAAGACAGCGAACACTGAAGCTTTCTTT. Its protein is CASRKTANTEAFF. This chain joins TRBV12-3 or TRBV12-4 and TRBJ1-1; the D gene is possibly TRBD1 (5 bases). The V gene lost 6 bases and the J gene lost 1 base, with 9 bases spanning the gap. The CDR3 runs 13 residues.

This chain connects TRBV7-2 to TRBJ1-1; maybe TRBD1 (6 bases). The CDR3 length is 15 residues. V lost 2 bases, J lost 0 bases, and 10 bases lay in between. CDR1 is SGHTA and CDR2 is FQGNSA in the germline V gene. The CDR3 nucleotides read TGTGCCAGCAGCTTAAACAGGGCATTGAACACTGAAGCTTTCTTT. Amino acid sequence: CASSLNRALNTEAFF.

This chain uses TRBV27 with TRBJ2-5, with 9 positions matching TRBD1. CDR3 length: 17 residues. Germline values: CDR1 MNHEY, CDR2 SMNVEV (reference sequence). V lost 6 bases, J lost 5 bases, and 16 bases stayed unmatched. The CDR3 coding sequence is TGTGCCAGCAGCCCCTACTCCGGGACAGGGAGGCCCGAGACCCAGTACTTC. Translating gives CASSPYSGTGRPETQYF.

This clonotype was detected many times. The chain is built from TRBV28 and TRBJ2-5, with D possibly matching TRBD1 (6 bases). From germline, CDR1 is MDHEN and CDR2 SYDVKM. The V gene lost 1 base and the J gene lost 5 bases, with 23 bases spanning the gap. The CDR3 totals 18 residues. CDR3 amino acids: CASSLFQFTGTKSETQYF. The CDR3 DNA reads TGTGCCAGCAGTTTATTCCAGTTTACCGGGACAAAGAGCGAGACCCAGTACTTC.

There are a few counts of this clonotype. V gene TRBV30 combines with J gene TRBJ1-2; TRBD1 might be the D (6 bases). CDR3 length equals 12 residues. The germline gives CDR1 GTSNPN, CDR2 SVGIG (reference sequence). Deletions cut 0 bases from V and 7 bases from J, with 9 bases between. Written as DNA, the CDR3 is TGTGCCTGGAGTGTAGTAGGGGGTGGCTACACCTTC. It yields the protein CAWSVVGGGYTF.

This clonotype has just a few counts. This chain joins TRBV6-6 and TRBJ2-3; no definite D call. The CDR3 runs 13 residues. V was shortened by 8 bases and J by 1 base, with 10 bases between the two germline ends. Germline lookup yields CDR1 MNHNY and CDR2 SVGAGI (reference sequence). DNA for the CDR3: TGTGCCAGCCACCCGAAGGGCACAGATACGCAGTATTTT. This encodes CASHPKGTDTQYF.

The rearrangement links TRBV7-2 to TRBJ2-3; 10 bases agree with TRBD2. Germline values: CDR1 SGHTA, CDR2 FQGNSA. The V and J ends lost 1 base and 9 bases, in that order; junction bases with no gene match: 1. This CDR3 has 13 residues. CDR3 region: CASSLELAGTQYF. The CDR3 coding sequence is TGTGCCAGCAGCTTAGAACTAGCGGGGACGCAGTATTTT.

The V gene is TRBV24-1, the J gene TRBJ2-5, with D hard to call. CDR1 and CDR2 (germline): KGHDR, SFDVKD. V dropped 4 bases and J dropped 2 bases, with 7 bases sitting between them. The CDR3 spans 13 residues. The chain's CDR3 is CATSEGSQETQYF. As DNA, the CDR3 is TGTGCCACCAGTGAGGGATCTCAAGAGACCCAGTACTTC.

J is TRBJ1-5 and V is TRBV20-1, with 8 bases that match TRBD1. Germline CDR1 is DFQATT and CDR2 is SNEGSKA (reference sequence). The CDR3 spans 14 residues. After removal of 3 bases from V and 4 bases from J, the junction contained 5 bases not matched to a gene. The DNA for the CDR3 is TGCAGTGCTAGTTGGACAGGGCCAAATCAGCCCCAGCATTTT. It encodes CSASWTGPNQPQHF.

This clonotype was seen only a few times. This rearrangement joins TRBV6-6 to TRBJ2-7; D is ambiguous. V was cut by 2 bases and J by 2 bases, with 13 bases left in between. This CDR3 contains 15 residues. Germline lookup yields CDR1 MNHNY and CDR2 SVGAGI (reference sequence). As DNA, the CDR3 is TGTGCCAGCAGTTACCTATCGTCGGGTCCCTACGAGCAGTACTTC. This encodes CASSYLSSGPYEQYF.

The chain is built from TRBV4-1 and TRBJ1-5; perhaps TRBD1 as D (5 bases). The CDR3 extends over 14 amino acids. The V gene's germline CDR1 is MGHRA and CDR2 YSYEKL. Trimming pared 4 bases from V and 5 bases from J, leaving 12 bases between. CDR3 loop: CASSPADSYQPQHF. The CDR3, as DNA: TGCGCCAGCAGCCCAGCTGACAGCTATCAGCCCCAGCATTTT.

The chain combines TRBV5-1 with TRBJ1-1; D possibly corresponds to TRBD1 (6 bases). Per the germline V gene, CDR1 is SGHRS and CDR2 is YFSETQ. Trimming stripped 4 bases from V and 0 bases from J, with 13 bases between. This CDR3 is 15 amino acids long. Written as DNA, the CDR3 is TGCGCCAGCAGCGGGGGGACAAGATTGAACACTGAAGCTTTCTTT. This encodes CASSGGTRLNTEAFF.

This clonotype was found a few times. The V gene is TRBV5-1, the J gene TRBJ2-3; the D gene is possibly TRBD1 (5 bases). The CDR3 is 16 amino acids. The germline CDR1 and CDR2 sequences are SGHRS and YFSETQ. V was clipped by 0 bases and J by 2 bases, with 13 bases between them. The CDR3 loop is CASSLDPGRATDTQYF. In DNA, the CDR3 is TGCGCCAGCAGCTTGGATCCGGGCAGGGCCACAGATACGCAGTATTTT.

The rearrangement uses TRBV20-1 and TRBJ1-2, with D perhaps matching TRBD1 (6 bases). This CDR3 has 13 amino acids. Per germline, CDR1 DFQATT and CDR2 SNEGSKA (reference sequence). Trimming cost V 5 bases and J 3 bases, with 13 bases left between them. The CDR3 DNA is TGCAGTGCTCGACCTCACAGGGACTATGGCTACACCTTC. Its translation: CSARPHRDYGYTF.

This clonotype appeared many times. The CDR3 is CASSQDPGSYTEAFF. The CDR3 DNA is TGCGCCAGCAGCCAAGACCCGGGGAGCTACACTGAAGCTTTCTTT. The chain joins TRBV4-1 to TRBJ1-1; D remains ambiguous. The germline V and J ends were trimmed by 0 bases and 3 bases, with 11 bases remaining between them. The germline V gene has CDR1 MGHRA and CDR2 YSYEKL. The CDR3 totals 15 residues.

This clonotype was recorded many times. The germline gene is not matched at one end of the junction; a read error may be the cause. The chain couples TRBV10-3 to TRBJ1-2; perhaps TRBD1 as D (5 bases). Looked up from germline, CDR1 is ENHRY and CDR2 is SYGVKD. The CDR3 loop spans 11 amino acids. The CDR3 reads CAISDSQDTLF. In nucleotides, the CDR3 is TGTGCCATCAGTGATTCCCAGGACACCCTCTTC.

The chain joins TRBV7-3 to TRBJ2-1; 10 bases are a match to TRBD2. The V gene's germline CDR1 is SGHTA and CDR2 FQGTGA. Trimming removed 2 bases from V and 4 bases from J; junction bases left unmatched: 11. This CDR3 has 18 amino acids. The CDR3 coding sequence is TGTGCCAGCAGCTTAGGTTCTAGCGGGGGCCCCCTTTACAATGAGCAGTTCTTC. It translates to CASSLGSSGGPLYNEQFF. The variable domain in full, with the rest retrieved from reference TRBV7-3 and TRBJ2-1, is GAGVSQTPSNKVTEKGKYVELRCDPISGHTALYWYRQSLGQGPEFLIYFQGTGAADDSGLPNDRFFAVRPEGSVSTLKIQRTERGDSAVYLCASSLGSSGGPLYNEQFFGPGTRLTVL.

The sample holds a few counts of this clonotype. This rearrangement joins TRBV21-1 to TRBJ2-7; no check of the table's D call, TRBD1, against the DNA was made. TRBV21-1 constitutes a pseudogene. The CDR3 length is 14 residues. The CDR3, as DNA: TGTGCCAGCAGCAAAGTAGCAGGGTCCTACGAGCAGTACGTC. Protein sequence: CASSKVAGSYEQYV.

Written as DNA, the CDR3 is TGTGCCAGCACCCGACAGGGGGCAAACACTAATGAAAAACTGTTTTTT. This translates into CASTRQGANTNEKLFF. The genes are TRBV27 and TRBJ1-4; 10 positions match TRBD1. V lost 7 bases and J lost 2; bases outside the gene matches: 7. This CDR3 has 16 residues. Germline-derived CDR1 and CDR2 are MNHEY and SMNVEV (reference sequence).

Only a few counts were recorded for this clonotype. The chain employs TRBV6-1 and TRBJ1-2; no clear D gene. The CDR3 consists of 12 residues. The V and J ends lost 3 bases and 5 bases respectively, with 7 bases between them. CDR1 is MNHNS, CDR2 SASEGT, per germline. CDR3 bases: TGTGCCAGCAGTGACAGTCGATATGGCTACACCTTC. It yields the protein CASSDSRYGYTF.

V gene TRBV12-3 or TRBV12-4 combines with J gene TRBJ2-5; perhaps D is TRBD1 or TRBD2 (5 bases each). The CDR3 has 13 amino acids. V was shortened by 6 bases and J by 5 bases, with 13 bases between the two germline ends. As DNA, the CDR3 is TGTGCCAGCAGGACGTGGGGGTGGGAGACCCAGTACTTC. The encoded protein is CASRTWGWETQYF.

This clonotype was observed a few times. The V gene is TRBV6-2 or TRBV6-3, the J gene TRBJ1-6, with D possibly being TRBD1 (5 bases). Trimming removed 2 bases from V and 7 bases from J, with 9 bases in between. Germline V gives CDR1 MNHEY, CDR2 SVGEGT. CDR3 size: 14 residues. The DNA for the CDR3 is TGTGCCAGCAGTTACCGACAGCTGAATTCACCCCTCCACTTT. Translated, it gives CASSYRQLNSPLHF.

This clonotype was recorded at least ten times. The CDR3 region is CASSVSPSTSSYEQYF. The CDR3 nucleotides are TGTGCCAGCAGCGTAAGTCCCTCGACGAGCTCCTACGAGCAGTACTTC. The chain joins TRBV9 to TRBJ2-7, with unresolved D. Germline V lookup: CDR1 SGDLS, CDR2 YYNGEE. The CDR3 extends over 16 amino acids. Deletions cut 1 base from V and 0 bases from J, with 14 bases between.

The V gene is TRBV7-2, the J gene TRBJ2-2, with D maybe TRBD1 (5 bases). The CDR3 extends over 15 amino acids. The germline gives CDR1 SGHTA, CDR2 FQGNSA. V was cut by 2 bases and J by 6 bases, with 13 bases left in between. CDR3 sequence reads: CASSLQAGWSGELFF. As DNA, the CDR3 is TGTGCCAGCAGCTTACAGGCAGGGTGGTCCGGGGAGCTGTTTTTT. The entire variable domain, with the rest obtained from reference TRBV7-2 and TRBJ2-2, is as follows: GAGVSQSPSNKVTEKGKDVELRCDPISGHTALYWYRQSLGQGLEFLIYFQGNSAPDKSGLPSDRFSAERTGGSVSTLTIQRTQQEDSAVYLCASSLQAGWSGELFFGEGSRLTVL.

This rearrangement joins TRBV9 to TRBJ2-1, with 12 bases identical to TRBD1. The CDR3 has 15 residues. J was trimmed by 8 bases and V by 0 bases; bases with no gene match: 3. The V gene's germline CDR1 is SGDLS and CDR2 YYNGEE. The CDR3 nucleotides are TGTGCCAGCAGCGTAGCTGGGACAGGGGGCTATGAGCAGTTCTTC. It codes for CASSVAGTGGYEQFF. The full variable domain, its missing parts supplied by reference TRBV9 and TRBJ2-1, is DSGVTQTPKHLITATGQRVTLRCSPRSGDLSVYWYQQSLDQGLQFLIQYYNGEERAKGNILERFSAQQFPDLHSELNLSSLELGDSALYFCASSVAGTGGYEQFFGPGTRLTVL.

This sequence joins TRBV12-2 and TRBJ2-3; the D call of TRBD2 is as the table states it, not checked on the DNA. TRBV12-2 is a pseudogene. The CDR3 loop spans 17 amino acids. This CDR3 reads CASRFFLAGVGPDTQYF. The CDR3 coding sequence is TGTGCAAGTCGCTTCTTCTTAGCGGGGGTGGGCCCAGATACGCAGTATTTT.

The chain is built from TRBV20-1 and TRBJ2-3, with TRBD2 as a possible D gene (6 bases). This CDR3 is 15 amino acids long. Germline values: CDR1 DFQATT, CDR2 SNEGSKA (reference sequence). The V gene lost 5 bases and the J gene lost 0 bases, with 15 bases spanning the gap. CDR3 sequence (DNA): TGCAGTGCTCCTCAAATGGGGGGAAGCACAGATACGCAGTATTTT. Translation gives CSAPQMGGSTDTQYF.

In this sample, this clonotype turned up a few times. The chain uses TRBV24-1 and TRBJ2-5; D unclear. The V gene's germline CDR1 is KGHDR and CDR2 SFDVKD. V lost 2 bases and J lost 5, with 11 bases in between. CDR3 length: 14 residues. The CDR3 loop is CATSDSSGSETQYF. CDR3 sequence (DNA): TGTGCCACCAGTGATTCATCAGGTTCCGAGACCCAGTACTTC.

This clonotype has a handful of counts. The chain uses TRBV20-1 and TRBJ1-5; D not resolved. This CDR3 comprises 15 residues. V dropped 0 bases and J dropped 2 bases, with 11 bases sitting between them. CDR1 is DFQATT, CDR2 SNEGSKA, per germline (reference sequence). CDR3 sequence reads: CSARDRYFGNQPQHF. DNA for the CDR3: TGCAGTGCTAGAGATCGGTATTTTGGCAATCAGCCCCAGCATTTT.

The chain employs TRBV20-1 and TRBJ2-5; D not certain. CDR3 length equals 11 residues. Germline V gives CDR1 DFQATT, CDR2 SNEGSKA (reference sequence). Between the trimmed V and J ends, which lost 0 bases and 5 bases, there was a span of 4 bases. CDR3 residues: CSARDRETQYF. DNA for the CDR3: TGCAGTGCTAGAGATCGGGAGACCCAGTACTTC.